A selection of T cell receptor beta chains follows, all from one sample in a study of blood T cell repertoires in COVID-19. Measured with immunoSEQ multiplex PCR; TCRdb has only the in-frame clones, and not every one. The sample lists about 49,000 clones; approximately 80% were seen once. Source material: peripheral blood. The receptors were gathered from a woman aged 60-75 years with acute or convalescent COVID-19. The CDR3 runs from the conserved cysteine through the conserved F or W. The D gene is left open where the match is weak. Clone size is given for some rows only: seen once, a few or many times, or a class if the clone is expanded.

abundance,d_gene,len,v_gene,j_gene,CDR3aa,CDR3nt
NA,NA,11,TRBV20-1,TRBJ2-1,CSARRYNEQFF,TGCAGCGCGCGGCGGTACAATGAGCAGTTCTTC
NA,NA,16,TRBV5-4,TRBJ1-1,CATMVRGGAVATEAFF,TGTGCCACCATGGTTCGGGGGGGTGCGGTAGCCACTGAAGCTTTCTTT
NA,TRBD2,18,TRBV7-2,TRBJ2-3,CASRRRASGGASTDTQYF,TGTGCCAGCCGGCGGCGGGCTAGCGGGGGGGCAAGCACAGATACGCAGTATTTT
NA,NA,14,TRBV3-1/TRBV3-2,TRBJ2-2,CASSQARAAGELFF,TGTGCCAGCAGCCAAGCCCGCGCTGCCGGGGAGCTGTTTTTT
NA,NA,15,TRBV5-1,TRBJ1-3,CASSLGSGRGNTIYF,TGCGCCAGCAGCTTGGGATCAGGGCGGGGAAACACCATATATTTT
NA,TRBD2,13,TRBV29-1,TRBJ2-2,CSVAGGAAGELFF,TGCAGCGTTGCGGGGGGGGCTGCCGGGGAGCTGTTTTTT
few,NA,13,TRBV2,TRBJ1-1,CASRVQGLPEAFF,TGTGCCAGCAGAGTTCAGGGACTACCTGAAGCTTTCTTT
NA,NA,13,TRBV19,TRBJ1-1,CASSAMQGTEAFF,TGTGCCAGTAGTGCAATGCAGGGGACTGAAGCTTTCTTT
NA,TRBD2,15,TRBV2,TRBJ2-1,CASTNLAGGYNEQFF,TGTGCCAGCACTAACCTAGCGGGAGGCTACAATGAGCAGTTCTTC
NA,TRBD2,15,TRBV5-4,TRBJ2-1,CASSGVSGGAGEQFF,TGTGCCAGCAGCGGAGTTAGCGGGGGTGCAGGGGAGCAGTTCTTC
NA,TRBD1,12,TRBV19,TRBJ1-2,CASRTGEGGYTF,TGTGCCAGTAGGACAGGGGAAGGCGGCTACACCTTC
NA,NA,13,TRBV5-1,TRBJ1-6,CASSLTAEPPLHF,TGCGCCAGCAGCTTGACAGCGGAGCCACCCCTCCACTTT
NA,NA,17,TRBV2,TRBJ2-3,CASRPGQYLRDTDTQYF,TGTGCCAGCAGACCAGGACAGTACCTTCGAGACACAGATACGCAGTATTTT
NA,TRBD1,13,TRBV7-8,TRBJ1-1,CASSGTGVFGAFF,TGTGCCAGTTCCGGGACAGGGGTCTTCGGGGCTTTCTTT
once,NA,14,TRBV19,TRBJ1-1,CASSRDTGYTEAFF,TGTGCCAGTAGCCGGGACACGGGATATACTGAAGCTTTCTTT
NA,TRBD1,15,TRBV7-2,TRBJ2-1,CASSSDRGSYNEQFF,TGTGCCAGCAGCTCCGACAGGGGGTCTTACAATGAGCAGTTCTTC
NA,NA,14,TRBV9,TRBJ1-3,CASSPRGSGNTIYF,TGTGCCAGCAGCCCCAGGGGCTCTGGAAACACCATATATTTT
NA,NA,13,TRBV12-5,TRBJ1-6,CASGSGSNSPLHF,TGTGCTAGTGGTTCGGGTTCGAATTCACCCCTCCACTTT
NA,TRBD1,13,TRBV25-1,TRBJ2-1,CATNDRGGNEQFF,TGTGCCACCAACGACAGGGGTGGCAATGAGCAGTTCTTC
NA,NA,15,TRBV5-6,TRBJ2-7,CASSLIKRSSYEQYF,TGTGCCAGCAGCTTGATCAAGCGGTCCTCCTACGAGCAGTACTTC
NA,NA,12,TRBV28,TRBJ1-6,CASARVPSPLHF,TGTGCCAGCGCCAGGGTACCCTCGCCCCTCCACTTT
few,NA,12,TRBV5-1,TRBJ1-1,CASSLEGVRAFF,TGCGCCAGCAGCTTGGAGGGGGTAAGGGCTTTCTTT
NA,TRBD1,17,TRBV9,TRBJ1-1,CASSDRQGGAANTEAFF,TGTGCCAGCAGCGACCGACAGGGTGGGGCGGCGAACACTGAAGCTTTCTTT
NA,NA,15,TRBV2,TRBJ1-5,CASTDRYYSNQPQHF,TGTGCCAGCACAGACAGATATTATAGCAATCAGCCCCAGCATTTT
NA,NA,14,TRBV19,TRBJ1-5,CASSSAGAGQPQHF,TGTGCCAGTAGTTCCGCAGGGGCAGGTCAGCCCCAGCATTTT
NA,NA,16,TRBV5-1,TRBJ1-3,CASSLEGLTSGNTIYF,TGCGCCAGCAGCTTGGAAGGACTGACCTCTGGAAACACCATATATTTT
NA,TRBD2,15,TRBV2,TRBJ2-1,CASRPTSAQNNEQFF,TGTGCCAGCCGTCCTACTAGCGCGCAAAACAATGAGCAGTTCTTC
NA,TRBD2,14,TRBV3-1/TRBV3-2,TRBJ2-1,CASSPDLGAGGWFF,TGTGCCAGCAGCCCCGACCTGGGAGCGGGAGGATGGTTCTTC
NA,NA,14,TRBV24-1,TRBJ2-5,CATSDFAGMGTQYF,TGTGCCACCAGTGATTTCGCAGGGATGGGGACCCAGTACTTC
NA,NA,15,TRBV2,TRBJ1-5,CASSETGYSNQPQHF,TGTGCCAGCAGTGAAACAGGCTATAGCAATCAGCCCCAGCATTTT
NA,NA,18,TRBV7-9,TRBJ2-7,CASSPQGGRRGTSYEQYF,TGTGCCAGCAGCCCACAGGGTGGGAGGCGGGGGACTTCCTACGAGCAGTACTTC
NA,NA,14,TRBV30,TRBJ1-4,CAWSDRDTDEKLFF,TGTGCCTGGAGCGACCGGGACACAGACGAAAAACTGTTTTTT
NA,TRBD1,15,TRBV6-5,TRBJ2-7,CASSYSGQGNYEQYF,TGTGCCAGCAGTTACTCGGGACAGGGGAATTACGAGCAGTACTTC
NA,TRBD1,17,TRBV2,TRBJ1-5,CASSEDTTGTSNQPQHF,TGTGCCAGCAGTGAAGATACGACAGGGACTAGCAATCAGCCCCAGCATTTT
NA,TRBD1,14,TRBV6-6,TRBJ1-4,CASSDWGQNEKLFF,TGTGCCAGCAGTGACTGGGGACAGAATGAAAAACTGTTTTTT
NA,NA,16,TRBV5-1,TRBJ2-2,CASSLASQANTGELFF,TGCGCCAGCAGCTTGGCTTCCCAGGCGAACACCGGGGAGCTGTTTTTT
NA,NA,15,TRBV5-1,TRBJ1-1,CASSPPWGGNTEAFF,TGCGCCAGCAGCCCACCCTGGGGGGGGAACACTGAAGCTTTCTTT
once,NA,16,TRBV2,TRBJ2-6,CASSGQLLSGANVLTF,TGTGCCAGCAGTGGACAGCTACTCTCTGGGGCCAACGTCCTGACTTTC
NA,TRBD1,16,TRBV7-8,TRBJ1-6,CASSLGTGGYNSPLHF,TGTGCCAGCAGCTTGGGGACAGGGGGCTATAATTCACCCCTCCACTTT
NA,NA,12,TRBV19,TRBJ1-6,CASSIGGLPLHF,TGTGCCAGTAGTATTGGAGGATTACCCCTCCACTTT
once,TRBD1,16,TRBV7-9,TRBJ2-3,CASSLGTGSFTDTQYF,TGTGCCAGCAGCCTTGGGACAGGGTCGTTCACAGATACGCAGTATTTT
NA,NA,16,TRBV23-1,TRBJ1-2,CASSQSTCGAGGGYTF,TGCGCCAGCAGTCAATCCACATGCGGGGCGGGGGGTGGCTACACCTTC
NA,NA,21,TRBV5-1,TRBJ2-7,CASSSLGTSQTGGLSSYEQYF,TGCGCCAGCAGCTCGCTCGGGACATCACAGACGGGGGGTCTTAGCTCCTACGAGCAGTACTTC
few,NA,14,TRBV11-2,TRBJ1-1,CASSLAGFGTEAFF,TGTGCCAGCAGCTTAGCAGGGTTCGGAACTGAAGCTTTCTTT
NA,NA,16,TRBV5-4,TRBJ2-5,CASSSGPGTTLGTQYF,TGTGCCAGCAGCTCCGGTCCCGGGACAACCTTAGGGACCCAGTACTTC
once,NA,13,TRBV18,TRBJ2-5,CASSLYRQETQYF,TGTGCCAGCTCACTATACAGGCAAGAGACCCAGTACTTC
NA,TRBD2,14,TRBV7-8,TRBJ2-1,CASVVVAGLNEQFF,TGTGCCAGCGTTGTAGTAGCGGGGCTCAATGAGCAGTTCTTC
NA,NA,13,TRBV12-3/TRBV12-4,TRBJ1-5,CASSLHSNQPQHF,TGTGCCAGCAGTTTACATAGCAATCAGCCCCAGCATTTT
NA,TRBD1,14,TRBV5-5,TRBJ2-7,CASSPGQKIYEQYF,TGTGCCAGCAGTCCGGGACAGAAGATCTACGAGCAGTACTTC
NA,TRBD1,15,TRBV5-1,TRBJ2-3,CASSLDSQGADTQYF,TGCGCCAGCAGCTTGGATTCACAGGGGGCAGATACGCAGTATTTT
NA,NA,12,TRBV7-8,TRBJ2-7,CASSPRVHEQYF,TGTGCCAGCAGCCCCCGAGTCCACGAGCAGTACTTC
NA,TRBD1,15,TRBV4-2,TRBJ1-3,CASSPGQGDGNTIYF,TGTGCCAGCAGCCCCGGACAGGGGGATGGAAACACCATATATTTT
NA,TRBD2,16,TRBV3-1/TRBV3-2,TRBJ2-1,CASSPLGLAGYNEQFF,TGTGCCAGCAGCCCGCTGGGCCTAGCGGGATACAATGAGCAGTTCTTC
NA,TRBD1,15,TRBV27,TRBJ1-2,CASSFGDRANYGYTF,TGTGCCAGCAGTTTTGGGGACAGGGCGAACTATGGCTACACCTTC
NA,NA,16,TRBV19,TRBJ1-5,CASSRRGGASNQPQHF,TGTGCCAGTAGTAGACGAGGCGGGGCGAGCAATCAGCCCCAGCATTTT